Listed here are 26 T cell receptor beta chains from one sample, sequenced in a study of cytomegalovirus exposure and HLA in healthy donors. Method: immunoSEQ multiplex PCR; TCRdb's copy keeps in-frame clones and lacks some. The sample carries approximately 280,000 clones, approximately 86% recorded once. The material sequenced was PBMCs. These receptors came from a young woman in good health and CMV-seronegative.

This chain connects TRBV6-7 to TRBJ1-4; the D gene is possibly TRBD1 (6 bases). TRBV6-7 falls under the ORF class, with uncertain function. V lost 4 bases, J lost 6 bases, and 18 bases lay in between. The CDR3 is 16 residues long. The CDR3 DNA is TGTGCCAGCAGTTTCCCATCCGGGGGGGCCCATGAAAAACTGTTTTTT. It codes for CASSFPSGGAHEKLFF.

The chain links TRBV5-6 to TRBJ2-1; D perhaps matches TRBD2 (5 bases). This CDR3 has 15 amino acids. Germline V lookup: CDR1 SGHDT, CDR2 YYEEEE. V was clipped by 0 bases and J by 6 bases, with 13 bases between them. As DNA, the CDR3 is TGTGCCAGCAGCTTGGCGGGAAAGGGTCGCAATGAGCAGTTCTTC. This encodes CASSLAGKGRNEQFF.

The chain recombines TRBV28 with TRBJ2-7; 8 nucleotides match TRBD2. CDR3 length equals 15 residues. CDR1 and CDR2 from the germline V gene are MDHEN and SYDVKM. V shed 1 base, J shed 2 bases, and the junction held 4 bases outside the gene matches. The CDR3 nucleotides are TGTGCCAGCAGTTTATCAGTAGCGGGGACCTACGAGCAGTACTTC. Its translation: CASSLSVAGTYEQYF. The variable domain in full, with the rest retrieved from reference TRBV28 and TRBJ2-7, is DVKVTQSSRYLVKRTGEKVFLECVQDMDHENMFWYRQDPGLGLRLIYFSYDVKMKEKGDIPEGYSVSREKKERFSLILESASTNQTSMYLCASSLSVAGTYEQYFGPGTRLTVT.

The V call is TRBV4-3, the J call TRBJ2-5; 9 bases are shared with TRBD2. This CDR3 comprises 15 residues. With V trimmed by 0 bases and J by 4 bases, 3 bases remained unmatched. Germline CDR1 is LGHNA and CDR2 is YSLEER. Written as DNA, the CDR3 is TGCGCCAGCAGCCAAGAGGGGACTAGCAGAGAGACCCAGTACTTC. It specifies CASSQEGTSRETQYF.

This chain connects TRBV6-1 to TRBJ1-4; TRBD1 agrees at 8 bases. Germline CDR1 and CDR2: MNHNS and SASEGT. This CDR3 is built from 15 residues. The J segment lost 8 bases and the V segment lost 7 bases, leaving 12 bases of the junction unmatched. In nucleotides, the CDR3 is TGTGCCAGCATTCCAATCCGGACAGGGAGCGAAAAACTGTTTTTT. It encodes CASIPIRTGSEKLFF.

This rearrangement joins TRBV30 to TRBJ2-1; a possible D gene is TRBD2 (5 bases). Germline V gene lookup returns CDR1 GTSNPN and CDR2 SVGIG (reference sequence). CDR3 length: 14 residues. Trimming left V 0 bases short and J 7 bases short, with 13 bases between. The CDR3 nucleotides read TGTGCCTGGAGTGTACTAGGGTCTTGGAATGAGCAGTTCTTC. Translation gives CAWSVLGSWNEQFF.

The chain couples TRBV19 to TRBJ1-2; D gene ambiguous. Germline V gene data show CDR1 as LNHDA and CDR2 as SQIVND (reference sequence). Trimming shortened V by 6 bases and J by 4 bases, and 15 bases separated the two germline ends. There are 14 residues in the CDR3. The CDR3 DNA reads TGTGCCAGTAGGCGAGATAGTGGGCTCTATGGCTACACCTTC. Residues: CASRRDSGLYGYTF.

This clone appeared once. This chain uses TRBV9 with TRBJ1-4; D is unclear. Trimming cost V 7 bases and J 0 bases, with 16 bases left between them. This CDR3 comprises 16 residues. In germline, CDR1 is SGDLS, CDR2 YYNGEE. The CDR3 DNA reads as TGTGCCAGCGCAATAGGGAGGGCCACAACTAATGAAAAACTGTTTTTT. Residues: CASAIGRATTNEKLFF. Filled out from reference TRBV9 and TRBJ1-4, the complete variable domain reads DSGVTQTPKHLITATGQRVTLRCSPRSGDLSVYWYQQSLDQGLQFLIQYYNGEERAKGNILERFSAQQFPDLHSELNLSSLELGDSALYFCASAIGRATTNEKLFFGSGTQLSVL.

The CDR3 DNA reads as TGTGCCAGCAGCCCAGAAGGCCCGGGGTACCAGCCCCAGCATTTT. Amino acid sequence: CASSPEGPGYQPQHF. The chain has TRBV9 and TRBJ1-5; D remains unclear. V lost 4 bases and J lost 7, with 18 bases in between. The CDR3 has 15 amino acids. Germline CDR1 and CDR2: SGDLS and YYNGEE.

The gene calls are TRBV10-3 and TRBJ1-1; 7 nucleotides agree with TRBD1. V trimming: 0 bases; J trimming: 2 bases; junction bases outside the gene matches: 3. The germline V gene encodes CDR1 ENHRY and CDR2 SYGVKD. CDR3 length: 15 amino acids. CDR3 coding DNA: TGTGCCATCAGTGAGTCCGACAGGGTAAACACTGAAGCTTTCTTT. Its protein is CAISESDRVNTEAFF.

This clone was seen only a few times. This rearrangement joins TRBV7-6 to TRBJ1-2; 7 bases are shared with TRBD1. J lost 6 bases, V lost 10 bases, and 5 bases had no gene match. The germline CDR1 and CDR2 sequences are SGHVS and FNYEAQ. The CDR3 runs to 11 residues. CDR3 in amino acids: CATAGGDGYTF. In nucleotides, the CDR3 is TGTGCCACGGCAGGGGGAGATGGCTACACCTTC.

This chain connects TRBV5-1 to TRBJ2-2; D might be TRBD1 (6 bases). Germline V CDR1 and CDR2: SGHRS, YFSETQ. V shed 4 bases and J shed 5 bases, with 12 bases lying between them. The CDR3 consists of 14 residues. CDR3 sequence: CASSPDSQTGELFF. The CDR3 DNA reads as TGCGCCAGCAGCCCGGACAGTCAAACCGGGGAGCTGTTTTTT.

This clone was counted between two and nine times. The chain is built from TRBV6-5 and TRBJ2-7; no clear D gene. V shed 0 bases and J shed 5 bases, with 11 bases lying between them. The CDR3 has 14 amino acids. The germline V gene encodes CDR1 MNHEY and CDR2 SVGAGI. CDR3 in DNA: TGTGCCAGCAGTTACTCTTTCTCGTCCCACGAGCAGTACTTC. Amino acid sequence: CASSYSFSSHEQYF.

This chain links TRBV5-6 with TRBJ2-2, with TRBD2 identical over 7 bases. Looked up from germline, CDR1 is SGHDT and CDR2 is YYEEEE. The CDR3 is 17 amino acids. The J segment lost 6 bases and the V segment lost 4 bases, leaving 15 bases of the junction unmatched. CDR3 sequence reads: CASSKTSTGDWAGELFF. CDR3 sequence (DNA): TGTGCCAGCAGCAAGACTAGCACCGGGGACTGGGCCGGGGAGCTGTTTTTT.

The genes are TRBV19 and TRBJ2-2, with 10 nucleotides matching TRBD2. The germline CDR1 and CDR2 sequences are LNHDA and SQIVND (reference sequence). The CDR3 is 17 residues long. V dropped 3 bases and J dropped 7; count of bases not matched to a gene: 11. The chain's CDR3 is CASSIWSSGSYNGELFF. CDR3 DNA: TGTGCCAGTAGTATTTGGTCTAGCGGGAGTTATAACGGGGAGCTGTTTTTT.

The rearrangement uses TRBV19 and TRBJ1-5; tentatively, D is TRBD1 (6 bases). The CDR3 is 13 residues long. Per germline, CDR1 LNHDA and CDR2 SQIVND (reference sequence). Trimming stripped 4 bases from V and 5 bases from J, with 9 bases between. CDR3 region: CASSSRGYQPQHF. CDR3 DNA sequence: TGTGCCAGTAGTAGCAGGGGCTATCAGCCCCAGCATTTT.

The chain has TRBV2 and TRBJ1-2, with 7 bases that match TRBD1. Looked up from germline, CDR1 is SNHLY and CDR2 is FYNNEI. The length of the CDR3 is 18 residues. The V segment lost 6 bases and the J segment 0 bases; nucleotides outside the gene matches: 16. CDR3 sequence reads: CASSDGTALTLPNYGYTF. CDR3 bases: TGTGCCAGCAGCGACGGGACAGCTCTTACCCTACCTAACTATGGCTACACCTTC.

The genes are TRBV7-9 and TRBJ1-2; the match to TRBD1 covers 8 bases. V shed 4 bases and J 3 bases; nucleotides not matched to a gene: 7. CDR1 and CDR2 (germline): SEHNR, FQNEAQ (reference sequence). The CDR3 consists of 15 residues. The CDR3 bases are TGTGCCAGCAGCTCTCACCACAGGGGGGACTATGGCTACACCTTC. Protein: CASSSHHRGDYGYTF.

CDR3 bases: TGTGCCAGCAGCCTTCAAGGATCGGGTCAGCCCCAGCATTTT. It encodes CASSLQGSGQPQHF. The genes are TRBV5-6 and TRBJ1-5; D is ambiguous. This CDR3 is built from 14 residues. Germline CDR1 and CDR2: SGHDT and YYEEEE. The V end was cut by 4 bases, the J end by 6 bases, with 14 bases between.

The rearrangement uses TRBV19 and TRBJ1-2; 7 nucleotides line up with TRBD1. From germline, CDR1 is LNHDA and CDR2 SQIVND (reference sequence). After removal of 8 bases from V and 4 bases from J, the junction contained 7 bases not matched to a gene. This CDR3 is built from 13 residues. The CDR3 loop is CASRDSSGYGYTF. Here the CDR3 DNA reads TGTGCCAGTCGGGACAGCTCGGGCTATGGCTACACCTTC.

The chain combines TRBV10-1 with TRBJ1-2, with D hard to call. V lost 0 bases and J 8 bases, leaving 16 bases between the germline ends. The CDR3 covers 15 residues. Germline CDR1 is WNHNN and CDR2 is SYGVQD (reference sequence). CDR3 sequence reads: CASSESAGFYGGYTF. The CDR3, as DNA: TGCGCCAGCAGTGAGTCTGCGGGATTCTATGGAGGCTACACCTTC.

This clone was seen more than once but under ten times. V usage is TRBV11-2 and J usage is TRBJ1-2; D is unresolved. V was trimmed by 0 bases and J by 8 bases, leaving 10 bases between them. Germline-derived CDR1 and CDR2 are SGHAT and FQNNGV. The CDR3 totals 13 residues. The CDR3 reads CASSLERVGGYTF. The CDR3 coding sequence is TGTGCCAGCAGCTTAGAGCGGGTCGGAGGCTACACCTTC.

The gene calls are TRBV18 and TRBJ1-2; 7 bases match TRBD1. V was clipped by 5 bases and J by 7 bases; unmatched bases: 4. This CDR3 region has 12 residues. Germline values: CDR1 KGHSH, CDR2 LQKENI. CDR3 nucleotides: TGTGCCAGCTCATCAAACAGGGGTGGCTACACCTTC. Its translation: CASSSNRGGYTF.

The rearrangement uses TRBV5-1 and TRBJ2-3; 7 bases match TRBD2. The V segment lost 7 bases and the J segment 0 bases; nucleotides outside the gene matches: 5. The CDR3 consists of 14 residues. The germline gives CDR1 SGHRS, CDR2 YFSETQ. The CDR3 region has the DNA TGCGCCAGCTGGGTGGGGGGGAGCACAGATACGCAGTATTTT. This gives the protein CASWVGGSTDTQYF. Based on the CDR3 plus reference TRBV5-1 and TRBJ2-3, the full variable domain is KAGVTQTPRYLIKTRGQQVTLSCSPISGHRSVSWYQQTPGQGLQFLFEYFSETQRNKGNFPGRFSGRQFSNSRSEMNVSTLELGDSALYLCASWVGGSTDTQYFGPGTRLTVL.

The chain is built from TRBV13 and TRBJ2-2, with 7 bases matching TRBD2. Germline CDR1 and CDR2: PRHDT and FYEKMQ (reference sequence). Trimming removed 5 bases from V and 6 bases from J; junction bases left unmatched: 3. The length of the CDR3 is 13 residues. The CDR3, as DNA: TGTGCCAGCAGCACCGCGGGGGCCGGGGAGCTGTTTTTT. Translation: CASSTAGAGELFF.

The rearrangement uses TRBV11-3 and TRBJ2-2; possibly TRBD1 for D (6 bases). In germline, CDR1 is SGHNT, CDR2 YENEEA. The CDR3 is 14 amino acids. The germline V and J ends were trimmed by 1 base and 7 bases, with 10 bases remaining between them. DNA of the CDR3: TGTGCCAGCAGCTTAGGACAGGATGGCGGGGAGCTGTTTTTT. Its translation is CASSLGQDGGELFF. The entire variable domain, with the rest obtained from reference TRBV11-3 and TRBJ2-2, is as follows: EAGVVQSPRYKIIEKKQPVAFWCNPISGHNTLYWYLQNLGQGPELLIRYENEEAVDDSQLPKDRFSAERLKGVDSTLKIQPAELGDSAVYLCASSLGQDGGELFFGEGSRLTVL.